This paragraph covers one T cell receptor (beta chain) sequence. The germline V gene encodes CDR1 SGHDT and CDR2 YYEEEE. J was trimmed by 5 bases and V by 4 bases; bases with no gene match: 11. There are 16 residues in the CDR3. The sample originates from a study of blood T cell repertoires in COVID-19. In the original workflow: Nucleated cell number was recorded as an estimate derived from reference gene primer amplification. Clones were sequenced by immunoSEQ multiplex PCR, and TCRdb holds only the in-frame ones, with some missing. V, J and clone size are those of that table, while D and trimming were read from the DNA. The table shows approximately 320,000 clones, with roughly 85% occurring only once.

The clonotype comes from a human donor in a cohort sampled during active COVID-19. The source material was peripheral blood. J is TRBJ2-5 and V is TRBV5-6; 10 nucleotides align to TRBD1. CDR3 sequence (DNA): TGTGCCAGCAGCCAAAAGGACAGGGGGACAGACGAGACCCAGTACTTC. Its protein product is CASSQKDRGTDETQYF.